These 18 T cell receptor beta chains originate from one sample sequenced in a study of cytomegalovirus exposure and HLA in healthy donors. Libraries were prepared by immunoSEQ multiplex PCR; TCRdb keeps only in-frame clonotypes and omits some of them. The sample includes more than 300,000 clones, 86% seen only once; the top ten take roughly 0.8%. What was sequenced was PBMCs. The origin of the receptors is a woman in her late teens or twenties in good health and CMV-seronegative.

The gene calls are TRBV9 and TRBJ2-5, with TRBD1 matching over 7 bases. With 4 bases clipped from V and 5 bases from J, the junction kept 14 bases outside the gene matches. This CDR3 has 16 amino acids. Germline-derived CDR1 and CDR2 are SGDLS and YYNGEE. CDR3 in amino acids: CASSPLGQRSWETQYF. CDR3 bases: TGTGCCAGCAGCCCCCTGGGACAGAGGTCCTGGGAGACCCAGTACTTC.

The V gene is TRBV29-1, the J gene TRBJ2-1; perhaps TRBD1 as D (5 bases). Germline loops: CDR1 SQVTM, CDR2 ANQGSEA. V was cut by 1 base and J by 4 bases, with 11 bases left in between. This CDR3 contains 14 residues. CDR3 residues: CSVEARAGYNEQFF. DNA for the CDR3: TGCAGCGTTGAAGCTAGGGCAGGGTACAATGAGCAGTTCTTC.

V is TRBV4-2 and J is TRBJ2-7, with 13 bases identical to TRBD2. The CDR3 runs to 19 residues. The V and J ends lost 1 base and 5 bases, in that order; junction bases with no gene match: 14. Germline V gene sequence: CDR1 LGHNA, CDR2 YNFKEQ. The CDR3 here is CASSQVVGTSGIRFHEQYF. CDR3 bases: TGTGCCAGCAGCCAAGTCGTAGGGACTAGCGGGATCCGTTTCCACGAGCAGTACTTC.

The rearrangement joins TRBV9 to TRBJ2-1; the match to TRBD2 covers 7 bases. This CDR3 is built from 14 residues. V was clipped by 3 bases and J by 8 bases; unmatched bases: 8. Germline values: CDR1 SGDLS, CDR2 YYNGEE. CDR3 in DNA: TGTGCCAGCAGCGCCACTGGCGGGAGCTATGAGCAGTTCTTC. As protein: CASSATGGSYEQFF.

CDR3 DNA: TGTGCCAGCAGAACGAGATGGGCGGGGTACACTGAAGCTTTCTTT. Its protein product is CASRTRWAGYTEAFF. This chain links TRBV28 with TRBJ1-1; no firm D call. CDR1 and CDR2 from the germline V gene are MDHEN and SYDVKM. This CDR3 region has 15 residues. With 6 bases removed from V and 3 bases from J, the gap between germline ends came to 17 bases. Variable domain in full (rest from reference TRBV28 and TRBJ1-1): DVKVTQSSRYLVKRTGEKVFLECVQDMDHENMFWYRQDPGLGLRLIYFSYDVKMKEKGDIPEGYSVSREKKERFSLILESASTNQTSMYLCASRTRWAGYTEAFFGQGTRLTVV.

In its sample, this clone was seen once. The rearrangement joins TRBV15 to TRBJ2-5; 12 nucleotides agree with TRBD1. This CDR3 is 14 amino acids long. Trimming at V came to 7 bases and at J to 5 bases, leaving 5 bases not matched to a gene. Germline CDR1 LNHNV, CDR2 YYDKDF (reference sequence). The CDR3 region is CATTPGQGAETQYF. DNA for the CDR3: TGTGCCACCACTCCGGGACAGGGGGCTGAGACCCAGTACTTC.

This chain connects TRBV7-9 to TRBJ1-2, with a possible D match to TRBD1 (5 bases). CDR3 length equals 14 residues. The ends were cut back, 6 bases at V and 8 bases at J, with 19 bases in the middle. CDR1 SEHNR and CDR2 FQNEAQ come from the germline V gene (reference sequence). The CDR3 region has the DNA TGTGCCAGCAGTCGTGGGGCCGAGAGAAAGGGCTACACCTTC. Its protein is CASSRGAERKGYTF. Looking up the rest from reference TRBV7-9 and TRBJ1-2 gives the full variable domain: DTGVSQNPRHKITKRGQNVTFRCDPISEHNRLYWYRQTLGQGPEFLTYFQNEAQLEKSRLLSDRFSAERPKGSFSTLEIQRTEQGDSAMYLCASSRGAERKGYTFGSGTRLTVV.

The chain joins TRBV14 to TRBJ2-3; 8 nucleotides match TRBD1. This CDR3 is 17 amino acids long. Losses at the gene ends were 4 bases for V and 1 base for J; bases not matched to a gene: 10. Germline assignment: CDR1 SGHDN and CDR2 FVKESK. CDR3 coding DNA: TGTGCCAGCAGCCGACGACAGGGGACAGGCGGCACAGATACGCAGTATTTT. Translation: CASSRRQGTGGTDTQYF.

DNA for the CDR3: TGTGCCACATGGGGAGGTAACGAGCAGTACTTC. Protein product: CATWGGNEQYF. V gene TRBV15 combines with J gene TRBJ2-7; possible D gene TRBD2, 6 bases. Trimming shortened V by 9 bases and J by 5 bases, and 11 bases separated the two germline ends. Germline V gives CDR1 LNHNV, CDR2 YYDKDF (reference sequence). This CDR3 has 11 amino acids.

This clone was detected only a few times. The chain combines TRBV27 with TRBJ2-7; D possibly corresponds to TRBD2 (6 bases). CDR1 is MNHEY, CDR2 SMNVEV, per germline (reference sequence). There are 15 residues in the CDR3. V lost 5 bases and J 0 bases, leaving 14 bases between the germline ends. CDR3 sequence (DNA): TGTGCCAGCAGTACGAAGCCCGGGAGCTCCTACGAGCAGTACTTC. Its protein is CASSTKPGSSYEQYF.

The chain couples TRBV9 to TRBJ2-1; TRBD2 is a possible D gene (5 bases). Germline loops: CDR1 SGDLS, CDR2 YYNGEE. There are 15 residues in the CDR3. V dropped 4 bases and J dropped 5 bases, with 16 bases sitting between them. CDR3 sequence (DNA): TGTGCCAGCAGCCAAAGAGGGAGTAGAGACAATGAGCAGTTCTTC. This codes for CASSQRGSRDNEQFF. Based on the CDR3 plus reference TRBV9 and TRBJ2-1, the full variable domain is DSGVTQTPKHLITATGQRVTLRCSPRSGDLSVYWYQQSLDQGLQFLIQYYNGEERAKGNILERFSAQQFPDLHSELNLSSLELGDSALYFCASSQRGSRDNEQFFGPGTRLTVL.

V gene TRBV28 combines with J gene TRBJ2-7; no clear D gene. Germline V gene lookup returns CDR1 MDHEN and CDR2 SYDVKM. The CDR3 has 13 residues. Trimming removed 5 bases at V and 3 bases at J, with 11 bases between. The CDR3 spells CASSTPQVYEQYF. As DNA, the CDR3 is TGTGCCAGCAGTACCCCCCAGGTCTACGAGCAGTACTTC.

The V gene is TRBV7-2, the J gene TRBJ2-1; 8 bases map to TRBD2. The V segment lost 2 bases and the J segment 9 bases; nucleotides outside the gene matches: 6. CDR3 length equals 14 residues. Per the germline V gene, CDR1 is SGHTA and CDR2 is FQGNSA. In DNA form, the CDR3 reads TGTGCCAGCAGCTTATCCCGGGAGGGGGGTGAGCAGTTCTTC. Protein sequence: CASSLSREGGEQFF.

This rearrangement joins TRBV4-1 to TRBJ1-2; D is undetermined. The CDR3 sequence is 12 residues long. Trimming removed 1 base from V and 14 bases from J, with 14 bases in between. CDR1 and CDR2 from the germline V gene are MGHRA and YSYEKL. The CDR3 DNA reads TGCGCCAGCAGCCAAGCTCGAGCGGCCACAACCTTC. It specifies CASSQARAATTF.

The chain combines TRBV12-5 with TRBJ2-1, with 9 bases fitting TRBD2. Germline loops: CDR1 LGHNT, CDR2 FRNRAP. Losses at the gene ends were 3 bases for V and 3 bases for J; bases not matched to a gene: 12. The CDR3 spans 18 residues. CDR3 nucleotide sequence: TGTGCTAGTGGTTTTTGGCTCGCAGCGGGAGGAATCTACAATGAGCAGTTCTTC. It encodes CASGFWLAAGGIYNEQFF.

This clone was observed a handful of times. The rearrangement links TRBV11-1 to TRBJ2-3; the match to TRBD2 covers 16 bases. Germline lookup yields CDR1 SGHAT and CDR2 FQDESV (reference sequence). This CDR3 contains 16 residues. J lost 5 bases, V lost 5 bases, and 4 bases had no gene match. The CDR3 spells CASSLGLAGGRDTQYF. Here the CDR3 DNA reads TGTGCCAGCAGCCTGGGACTAGCGGGAGGGCGAGATACGCAGTATTTT.

The gene calls are TRBV29-1 and TRBJ1-2; unclear D gene. V was pared by 7 bases and J by 5 bases, with 17 bases between. Germline assignment: CDR1 SQVTM and CDR2 ANQGSEA. CDR3 length: 13 residues. For the CDR3, the DNA is TGCAGCGCCACCGATGCGGGGAATTATGGCTACACCTTC. Its protein is CSATDAGNYGYTF.

The J gene is TRBJ2-2, the V gene TRBV9; D may be TRBD1 (6 bases). This CDR3 spans 17 amino acids. Trimming shortened V by 0 bases and J by 5 bases, and 17 bases separated the two germline ends. CDR1 and CDR2 (germline): SGDLS, YYNGEE. The CDR3 nucleotides read TGTGCCAGCAGCGTAGGACAGGCCATCCGGCTTACCGGGGAGCTGTTTTTT. Translation: CASSVGQAIRLTGELFF.